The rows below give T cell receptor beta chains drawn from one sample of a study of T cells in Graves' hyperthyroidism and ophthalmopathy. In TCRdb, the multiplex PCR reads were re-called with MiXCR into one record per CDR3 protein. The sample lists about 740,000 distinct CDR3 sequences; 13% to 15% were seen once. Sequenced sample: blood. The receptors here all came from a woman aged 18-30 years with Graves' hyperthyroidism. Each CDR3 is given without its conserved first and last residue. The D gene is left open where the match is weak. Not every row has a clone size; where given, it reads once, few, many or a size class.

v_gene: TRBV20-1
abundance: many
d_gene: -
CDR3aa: SARLRPGGELF

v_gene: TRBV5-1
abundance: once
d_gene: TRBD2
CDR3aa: ASSFSGEPYNEQF

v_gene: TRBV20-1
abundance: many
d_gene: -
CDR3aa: SAGANTEAF

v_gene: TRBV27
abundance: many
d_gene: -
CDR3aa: ASSPLSNTGELF

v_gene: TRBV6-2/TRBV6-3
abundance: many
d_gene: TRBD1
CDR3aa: ASNPSGQGTYEQY

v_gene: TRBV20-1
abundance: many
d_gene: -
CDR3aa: SARDMQSSSYNEQF

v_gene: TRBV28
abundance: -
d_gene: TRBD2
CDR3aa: ASRPGTSGSNEQF

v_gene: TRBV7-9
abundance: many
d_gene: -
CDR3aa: ASSFPHTTGNTEAF

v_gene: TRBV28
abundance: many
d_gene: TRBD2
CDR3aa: ASRSRTSGTDTQY

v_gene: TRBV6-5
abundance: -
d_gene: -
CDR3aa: ASSYPQGRLTKNIQY

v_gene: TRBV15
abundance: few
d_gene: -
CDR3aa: ATGSSDPGSYNEQF

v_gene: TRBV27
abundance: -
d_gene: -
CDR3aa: ASLPQGRLNTEAF

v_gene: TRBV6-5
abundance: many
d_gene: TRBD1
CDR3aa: ASSYLIVPGQGDYGYT

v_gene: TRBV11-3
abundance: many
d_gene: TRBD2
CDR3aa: ASSLTAGLAKMSSYNEQF

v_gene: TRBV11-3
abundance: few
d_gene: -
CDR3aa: ASSLLAGNSGNTIY

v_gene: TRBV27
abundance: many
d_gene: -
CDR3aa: ASRRRVANTYEQY

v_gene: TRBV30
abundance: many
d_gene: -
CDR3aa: AWSGGVQNIQY

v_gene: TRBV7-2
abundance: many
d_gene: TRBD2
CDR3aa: ASSLGLAGLEGETQY

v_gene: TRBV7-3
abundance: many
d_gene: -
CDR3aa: ASSITSNNEQF

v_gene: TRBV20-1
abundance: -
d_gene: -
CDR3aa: SASGGGYSNQPQH

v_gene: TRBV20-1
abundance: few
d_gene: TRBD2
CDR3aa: SVNKPGLAGGRNEQF

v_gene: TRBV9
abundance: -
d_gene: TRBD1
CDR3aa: ASSARTGLTYEQY

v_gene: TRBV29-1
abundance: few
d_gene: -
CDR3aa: SVIDNGLGNQPQH

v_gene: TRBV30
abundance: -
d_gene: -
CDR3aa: AWSVSVNNEKLF